This passage covers 10 T cell receptor beta chains from one sample sequenced in a study of shared clonotypes between healthy human individuals. Profiled with immunoSEQ multiplex PCR; TCRdb holds only in-frame clones, not every one. The data contain about 1.1 million clones, 77% of them singletons. Material for sequencing was memory CD4+ T cells from PBMCs. Subset defined: CD45RA-negative fraction. Receptors originate from a young man in good health. Some clones in this sample may be carry-over from other donors' samples.

The chain links TRBV10-3 to TRBJ2-7; no definite D call. Looked up from germline, CDR1 is ENHRY and CDR2 is SYGVKD. The CDR3 has 12 amino acids. The V end lost 4 bases, the J end lost 5 bases, and 9 bases lay between the germline ends. The CDR3 loop reads CAISGWGHEQYF. The CDR3 DNA reads TGTGCCATCAGTGGTTGGGGTCACGAGCAGTACTTC.

A word on this clone: A junction boundary mismatches the germline segment, possibly from a read error. The genes are TRBV14 and TRBJ2-7, with 7 bases matching TRBD1. The germline V gene encodes CDR1 SGHDN and CDR2 FVKESK. The CDR3 length is 12 residues. CDR3: CASSHTQGSSFF. DNA of the CDR3: TGTGCCAGCAGCCATACACAGGGGTCGTCTTTCTTC.

V usage is TRBV30 and J usage is TRBJ1-3; D not resolved. Germline CDR1 is GTSNPN and CDR2 is SVGIG (reference sequence). The CDR3 totals 12 residues. The CDR3 loop reads CTVGTSGNTIYF. Written as DNA, the CDR3 is TGTACAGTTGGAACCTCTGGAAACACCATATATTTT.

The chain combines TRBV7-2 with TRBJ2-7; the match to TRBD2 covers 11 bases. V trimming: 8 bases; J trimming: 3 bases; junction bases outside the gene matches: 9. Germline-derived CDR1 and CDR2 are SGHTA and FQGNSA. This CDR3 has 15 amino acids. CDR3 DNA: TGTGCCAGCGGATCTAGCGGGACTAGCGGCTACGAGCAGTACTTC. Protein sequence: CASGSSGTSGYEQYF.

The chain couples TRBV6-6 to TRBJ2-1; the D gene is possibly TRBD2 (6 bases). This CDR3 has 14 amino acids. The germline gives CDR1 MNHNY, CDR2 SVGAGI (reference sequence). V was shortened by 5 bases and J by 4 bases, with 12 bases between the two germline ends. Written as DNA, the CDR3 is TGTGCCAGCAGTCACCCCGGGACTTACAATGAGCAGTTCTTC. It encodes CASSHPGTYNEQFF.

The chain employs TRBV6-5 and TRBJ1-2; TRBD1 matches 7 bases. The CDR3 length is 13 residues. After removal of 7 bases from V and 3 bases from J, the junction contained 5 bases not matched to a gene. Germline-derived CDR1 and CDR2 are MNHEY and SVGAGI. CDR3 residues: CASNPGQHYGYTF. CDR3 DNA: TGTGCCAGCAACCCGGGACAGCACTATGGCTACACCTTC.

The V and J genes are TRBV30 and TRBJ1-6; D remains unclear. In germline, CDR1 is GTSNPN, CDR2 SVGIG (reference sequence). The CDR3 totals 13 residues. V was shortened by 0 bases and J by 10 bases, with 10 bases between the two germline ends. The CDR3 sequence is CAWSVKVGSPLHF. The CDR3 nucleotides read TGTGCCTGGAGTGTAAAAGTGGGGTCACCCCTCCACTTT.

The chain is built from TRBV19 and TRBJ1-4; D is uncertain. The germline gives CDR1 LNHDA, CDR2 SQIVND (reference sequence). This CDR3 spans 14 amino acids. Trimming left V 6 bases short and J 0 bases short, with 8 bases between. CDR3 residues: CASSRIATNEKLFF. CDR3 nucleotide sequence: TGTGCCAGTAGCCGGATTGCAACTAATGAAAAACTGTTTTTT.

V gene TRBV28 combines with J gene TRBJ1-4; D call uncertain. V was clipped by 7 bases and J by 6 bases, with 18 bases between them. Germline loops: CDR1 MDHEN, CDR2 SYDVKM. The length of the CDR3 is 15 residues. CDR3 nucleotides: TGTGCCAGCATCTCAGGCGGACCTTTGCATGAAAAACTGTTTTTT. Encoded protein: CASISGGPLHEKLFF.

This clone occurred many times. The rearrangement uses TRBV29-1 and TRBJ2-7; 12 nucleotides align to TRBD1. Germline trimming cut 7 bases from V and 12 bases from J; bases unmatched to any gene: 10. In germline, CDR1 is SQVTM, CDR2 ANQGSEA. There are 12 residues in the CDR3. Written as DNA, the CDR3 is TGCAGCGCCAAGGGGACAGGGGGCCTTCGGTACTTC. It specifies CSAKGTGGLRYF.